Listed below are T cell receptor beta chains from one sample, sequenced in a study of breast tumors, draining lymph nodes, adjacent tissues. TCRdb redid the calling of the multiplex PCR reads with MiXCR, one entry per CDR3 protein. This table holds approximately 230,000 distinct CDR3 sequences, around 35% found once. Sequencing used axillary lymph node tissue. The receptors here all came from a female donor with breast cancer. Some clones in this sample may be carry-over from other donors' samples. The CDR3 runs from the conserved cysteine through the conserved F or W.

v_gene: TRBV4-1; len: 17; j_gene: TRBJ2-7; CDR3aa: CASSQEVVRDRRYEQYF
v_gene: TRBV9; len: 16; j_gene: TRBJ2-3; CDR3aa: CASSVFSGFSTDTQYF
v_gene: TRBV9; len: 18; j_gene: TRBJ1-5; CDR3aa: CASRNRGRHPNSNQPQHF
v_gene: TRBV20-1; len: 14; j_gene: TRBJ2-7; CDR3aa: CSAVRGAFTYEQYF
v_gene: TRBV10-2; len: 14; j_gene: TRBJ2-2; CDR3aa: CASSVSGKGGELFF
v_gene: TRBV28; len: 15; j_gene: TRBJ1-3; CDR3aa: CASSTGQYSGNTIYF
v_gene: TRBV5-1; len: 18; j_gene: TRBJ2-2; CDR3aa: CASSLGRQGAANTGELFF
v_gene: TRBV6-6; len: 13; j_gene: TRBJ2-7; CDR3aa: CASSYDSTYEQYF
v_gene: TRBV11-2; len: 16; j_gene: TRBJ2-1; CDR3aa: CASRGSSGSSYNEQFF
v_gene: TRBV20-1; len: 14; j_gene: .; CDR3aa: CSAETSGASDTQYF
v_gene: TRBV27; len: 13; j_gene: TRBJ2-7; CDR3aa: CASGFGGKLEQYF
v_gene: TRBV10-3; len: 14; j_gene: TRBJ2-5; CDR3aa: CAISEKREGETQYF
v_gene: TRBV5-6; len: 14; j_gene: TRBJ2-6; CDR3aa: CASSLDSAANVLTF
v_gene: TRBV6-6; len: 17; j_gene: TRBJ2-3; CDR3aa: CASSPKTSGRGIDTQYF
v_gene: TRBV28; len: 13; j_gene: TRBJ1-5; CDR3aa: CASSGKDNQPQHF